The 12 T cell receptor beta chains presented below share a single source sample, sequenced in a study of T cells in Graves' hyperthyroidism and ophthalmopathy. Researchers took RNA transcripts and amplified the TCR beta CDR3 regions from them. The TCR CDR3 first-round RT-PCR relied on the HTBI primer set. Via MiXCR, TCRdb re-called the multiplex PCR reads, giving one row per CDR3 protein. The sample contains 300,000 to 350,000 distinct CDR3 sequences, 15% to 20% of which appear only once. What was sequenced was blood. Receptors were obtained from a woman aged 50 to 60 with Graves' hyperthyroidism.

This clonotype was counted a few times. V usage is TRBV19 and J usage is TRBJ1-4; no firm D call. The CDR3 is 14 residues long. Trimming shortened V by 5 bases and J by 5 bases, and 12 bases separated the two germline ends. CDR1 LNHDA and CDR2 SQIVND come from the germline V gene (reference sequence). CDR3 in DNA: TGTGCCAGTAGTCCGACGGACTGGAATGAAAAACTGTTTTTT. Translation gives CASSPTDWNEKLFF.

The chain has TRBV28 and TRBJ2-7, with D maybe TRBD2 (5 bases). This CDR3 region has 14 residues. V was trimmed by 7 bases and J by 0 bases, leaving 13 bases between them. Germline CDR1 reads MDHEN; CDR2 reads SYDVKM. DNA of the CDR3: TGTGCCAGCATCCACGGAGGAGACTCCTACGAGCAGTACTTC. Its translation is CASIHGGDSYEQYF.

To note about this clonotype: Sequence at one end of the junction differs from germline and may be a read error. The rearrangement links TRBV7-3 to TRBJ2-3, with 7 nucleotides matching TRBD2. Germline loops: CDR1 SGHTA, CDR2 FQGTGA. This CDR3 is 15 amino acids long. CDR3 coding DNA: TGTGCCAGCAGCCCCCGGGAAGGGAGGGCAGATACACAGTATTTT. Its protein is CASSPREGRADTQYF.

This clonotype was detected ten times or more. CDR3 sequence reads: CASSADRGGYTF. Written as DNA, the CDR3 is TGTGCCAGCAGCGCCGACAGGGGAGGCTACACCTTC. The rearrangement links TRBV7-6 to TRBJ1-2; 8 positions agree with TRBD1. CDR1 is SGHVS and CDR2 is FNYEAQ in the germline V gene. This CDR3 region has 12 residues. V trimming: 5 bases; J trimming: 8 bases; junction bases outside the gene matches: 4.

The sample holds a few counts of this clonotype. This sequence joins TRBV19 and TRBJ1-1, with D hard to call. Germline CDR1 is LNHDA and CDR2 is SQIVND (reference sequence). CDR3 length equals 14 residues. The V end lost 2 bases, the J end lost 3 bases, and 10 bases lay between the germline ends. CDR3 in amino acids: CASSISLGYTEAFF. The CDR3 DNA is TGTGCCAGTAGTATATCACTCGGTTACACTGAAGCTTTCTTT.

At least ten counts were recorded for this clonotype. V gene TRBV5-8 combines with J gene TRBJ1-4; 8 bases are shared with TRBD1. This CDR3 is built from 16 residues. J was trimmed by 8 bases and V by 4 bases; bases with no gene match: 13. Germline V gene sequence: CDR1 SGHTS, CDR2 YDEGEE. CDR3 sequence: CASSPGGGTGGEKLFF. In DNA, the CDR3 is TGTGCCAGCAGCCCCGGAGGGGGGACAGGAGGCGAAAAACTGTTTTTT.

This clonotype was counted many times. This rearrangement joins TRBV7-2 to TRBJ2-7; maybe TRBD2 (6 bases). The germline V gene has CDR1 SGHTA and CDR2 FQGNSA. The CDR3 is 16 amino acids. Trimming shortened V by 0 bases and J by 0 bases, and 12 bases separated the two germline ends. In DNA form, the CDR3 reads TGTGCCAGCAGCTTAGCAGCTAGCGCCCGCTCCTACGAGCAGTACTTC. Translated: CASSLAASARSYEQYF.

The rearrangement joins TRBV28 to TRBJ1-3, with D hard to call. The V gene lost 7 bases and the J gene lost 0 bases, with 13 bases spanning the gap. This CDR3 has 15 residues. Germline lookup yields CDR1 MDHEN and CDR2 SYDVKM. The CDR3 spells CASTGLVASGNTIYF. In nucleotides, the CDR3 is TGTGCCAGCACCGGACTCGTTGCCTCTGGAAACACCATATATTTT.

This clonotype has a count of ten or more. The rearrangement links TRBV6-1 to TRBJ2-7; either TRBD1 or TRBD2 may fit D (5 bases each). The CDR3 totals 14 residues. V lost 5 bases and J 3 bases, leaving 14 bases between the germline ends. Germline lookup yields CDR1 MNHNS and CDR2 SASEGT. The CDR3 protein is CASSRDLGDYEQYV. Written as DNA, the CDR3 is TGTGCCAGCAGTAGGGACCTTGGAGACTACGAGCAGTACGTC.

The chain carries TRBV7-9 and TRBJ2-7; 8 positions match TRBD1. The germline V gene encodes CDR1 SEHNR and CDR2 FQNEAQ (reference sequence). This CDR3 has 15 amino acids. V was pared by 3 bases and J by 5 bases, with 9 bases of the junction left unmatched. CDR3 sequence reads: CASSLGDRLVHEQYF. In nucleotides, the CDR3 is TGTGCCAGCAGCTTGGGGGACAGGCTTGTCCACGAGCAGTACTTC.

The chain combines TRBV12-3 or TRBV12-4 with TRBJ2-1; TRBD2 matches 7 bases. V was pared by 9 bases and J by 8 bases, with 10 bases of the junction left unmatched. CDR3 length: 13 residues. Written as DNA, the CDR3 is TGTGCCAGTAGCTGGGGGGGGGGGTATGAGCAGTTCTTC. It encodes CASSWGGGYEQFF.

The chain is built from TRBV14 and TRBJ2-1; 8 bases align to TRBD2. There are 13 residues in the CDR3. The V segment lost 8 bases and the J segment 13 bases; nucleotides outside the gene matches: 13. Germline CDR1 is SGHDN and CDR2 is FVKESK. CDR3 residues: CASRNSAAGEQFF. CDR3 coding DNA: TGTGCCAGCCGAAACTCAGCAGCGGGAGAACAGTTCTTC.